The 2 T cell receptor beta chains below come from one sample, sequenced in a study of human T cells and chemical hapten exposure. MiXCR was run by TCRdb on the RACE reads, yielding one entry per CDR3 protein. The table has roughly 120,000 distinct CDR3 sequences, around an eighth seen once; the top ten hold approximately 2.6%. Time point in this sample: pre-sensitization, week 0. Indicated treatment: therapeutic diphenylcyclopropenone sensitization with weekly scalp DPC. The specimen was whole blood, collected in connection with sensitization to the hapten diphenylcyclopropenone (DPC). Receptors were obtained from a woman under 30 with alopecia areata. Some clones in this sample may be carry-over from other donors' samples.

This clonotype has at least ten counts. The V and J genes are TRBV7-2 and TRBJ1-6; D unclear. This CDR3 has 13 residues. Germline CDR1 and CDR2: SGHTA and FQGNSA. V was clipped by 1 base and J by 13 bases, with 11 bases between them. As DNA, the CDR3 is TGTGCCAGCAGCTTAGATGGGGTTTCGCCCCTCCACTTT. The encoded protein is CASSLDGVSPLHF.

The chain combines TRBV28 with TRBJ1-1; D call uncertain. Trimming shortened V by 2 bases and J by 0 bases, and 10 bases separated the two germline ends. The germline V gene encodes CDR1 MDHEN and CDR2 SYDVKM. CDR3 size: 15 residues. CDR3 residues: CASSLVAALNTEAFF. CDR3 in DNA: TGTGCCAGCAGTTTAGTGGCAGCCTTGAACACTGAAGCTTTCTTT.